This T cell receptor (beta chain) was recorded in a study of T cell clusters in autoimmune cytopenias. For the study at large: Per sample, median TRB depth was about 52,000 reads, yielding a median roughly 2,000 distinct clonotypes.

One tube held mixed TRB-A and TRB-B primer pools for touch-down PCR. TCRdb reprocessed the multiplex PCR reads and keeps a single row for each CDR3 protein, giving no DNA. The repertoire table contains 8,500 to 14,000 distinct CDR3 sequences. TRB was amplified from about 270 ng of peripheral blood genomic DNA per sample. Germline values: CDR1 ENHRY, CDR2 SYGVKD. CDR3 size: 16 residues. These data also formed part of another study, on T cell repertoires in aging, cancer and after chemotherapy. That publication notes: Untreated cancer patients had significantly lower blood TCR diversity than age-matched healthy donors. Across the chemotherapy interval, each cancer cohort showed higher median generation probability, suggesting thymic rebound.

The sequence was obtained from a human donor in good health. The chain carries TRBV10-3 and TRBJ2-3; TCRdb gives TRBD1 as the D gene, but with no DNA this cannot be confirmed. Material for sequencing was peripheral blood. The CDR3 loop is CAISETGTGPTDTQYF.